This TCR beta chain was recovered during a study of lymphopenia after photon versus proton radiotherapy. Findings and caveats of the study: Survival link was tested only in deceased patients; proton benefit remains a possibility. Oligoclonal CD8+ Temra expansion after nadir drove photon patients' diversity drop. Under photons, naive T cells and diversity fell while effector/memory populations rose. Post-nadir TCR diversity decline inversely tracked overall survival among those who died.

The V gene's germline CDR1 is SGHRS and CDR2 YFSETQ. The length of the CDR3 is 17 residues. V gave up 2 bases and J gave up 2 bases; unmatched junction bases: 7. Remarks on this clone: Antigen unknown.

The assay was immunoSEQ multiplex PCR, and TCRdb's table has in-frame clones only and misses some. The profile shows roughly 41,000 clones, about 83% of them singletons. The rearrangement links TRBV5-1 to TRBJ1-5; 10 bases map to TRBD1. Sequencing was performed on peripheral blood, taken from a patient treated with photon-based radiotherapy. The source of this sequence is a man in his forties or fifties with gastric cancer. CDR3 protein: CASSFFRDRGGNQPQHF. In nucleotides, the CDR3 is TGCGCCAGCAGCTTCTTCCGGGACAGGGGAGGCAATCAGCCCCAGCATTTT.